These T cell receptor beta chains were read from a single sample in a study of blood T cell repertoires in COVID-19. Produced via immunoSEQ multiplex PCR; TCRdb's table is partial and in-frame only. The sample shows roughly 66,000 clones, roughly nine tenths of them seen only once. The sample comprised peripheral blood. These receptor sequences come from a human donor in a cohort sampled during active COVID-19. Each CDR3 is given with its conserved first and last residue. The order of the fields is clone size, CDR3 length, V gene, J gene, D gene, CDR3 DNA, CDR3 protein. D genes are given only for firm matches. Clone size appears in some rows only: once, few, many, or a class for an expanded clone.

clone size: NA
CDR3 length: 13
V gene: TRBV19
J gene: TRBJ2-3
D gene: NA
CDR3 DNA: TGTGCCAGTAGTCCAGGTTTGGCAGATACGCAGTATTTT
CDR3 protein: CASSPGLADTQYF

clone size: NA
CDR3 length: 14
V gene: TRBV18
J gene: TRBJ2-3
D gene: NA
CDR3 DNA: TGTGCCAGCTCACCACAACAGGGACCAGATACGCAGTATTTT
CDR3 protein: CASSPQQGPDTQYF

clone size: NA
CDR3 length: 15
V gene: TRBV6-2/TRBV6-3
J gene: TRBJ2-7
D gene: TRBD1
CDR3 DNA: TGTGCCAGCAGTTGGACAGGGGCGCCTTCCTACGAGCAGTACTTC
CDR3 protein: CASSWTGAPSYEQYF

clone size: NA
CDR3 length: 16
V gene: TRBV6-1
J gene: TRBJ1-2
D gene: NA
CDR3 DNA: TGTGCCAGCAGTGAACCCCATGGGGCAGGGATCTATGGCTACACCTTC
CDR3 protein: CASSEPHGAGIYGYTF

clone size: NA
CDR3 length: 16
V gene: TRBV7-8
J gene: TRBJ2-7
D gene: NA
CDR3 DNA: TGTGCCAGCAGCCCGCGGCTCGGGCGGGGTGGGTACGAGCAGTACTTC
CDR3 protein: CASSPRLGRGGYEQYF

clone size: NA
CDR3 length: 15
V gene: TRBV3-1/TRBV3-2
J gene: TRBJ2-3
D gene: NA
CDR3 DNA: TGTGCCAGCAGCCAAGATGGTGGAGGTGGGGATACGCAGTATTTT
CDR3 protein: CASSQDGGGGDTQYF

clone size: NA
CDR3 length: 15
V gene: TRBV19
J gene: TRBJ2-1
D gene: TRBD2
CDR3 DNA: TGTGCCAGTCAGCGACTAGCGGGAGAAGTCAATGAGCAGTTCTTC
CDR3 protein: CASQRLAGEVNEQFF

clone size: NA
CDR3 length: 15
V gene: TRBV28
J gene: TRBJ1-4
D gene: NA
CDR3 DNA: TGTGCCAGCAGTTTAGCGGGTCCCTCCCTAGAAAAACTGTTTTTT
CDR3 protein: CASSLAGPSLEKLFF

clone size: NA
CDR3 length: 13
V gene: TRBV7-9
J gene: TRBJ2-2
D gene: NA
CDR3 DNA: TGTGCCAGCAGCCGCCAGGGGAGCGGGGAGCTGTTTTTT
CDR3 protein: CASSRQGSGELFF

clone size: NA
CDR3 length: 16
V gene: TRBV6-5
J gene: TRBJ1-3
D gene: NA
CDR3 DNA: TGTGCCAGCAGTTACTTCTTATCCGGCTCTGGAAACACCATATATTTT
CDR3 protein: CASSYFLSGSGNTIYF

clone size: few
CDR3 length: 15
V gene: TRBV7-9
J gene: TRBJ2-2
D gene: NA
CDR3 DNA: TGTGCCAGCAGCTCCGGGACATTGGACACCGGGGAGCTGTTTTTT
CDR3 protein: CASSSGTLDTGELFF

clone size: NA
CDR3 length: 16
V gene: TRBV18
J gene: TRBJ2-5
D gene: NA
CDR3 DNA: TGTGCCAGCTCACCCGAATCTTCCGGGTCCCAAGAGACCCAGTACTTC
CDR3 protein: CASSPESSGSQETQYF

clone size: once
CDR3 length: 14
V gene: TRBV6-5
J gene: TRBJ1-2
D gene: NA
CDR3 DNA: TGTGCCAGCAGCCGCGGGGGGGACAACTATGGCTACACCTTC
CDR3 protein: CASSRGGDNYGYTF

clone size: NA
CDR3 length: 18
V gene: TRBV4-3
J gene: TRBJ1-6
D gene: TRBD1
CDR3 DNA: TGCGCCAGCAGCCAAGCCCCCGCAGGGGGAACGTATAATTCACCCCTCCACTTT
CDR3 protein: CASSQAPAGGTYNSPLHF

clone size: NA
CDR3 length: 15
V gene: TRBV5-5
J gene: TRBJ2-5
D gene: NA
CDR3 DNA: TGTGCCAGCAGCTGGAGAGGGACTGCCAAAGAGACCCAGTACTTC
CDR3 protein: CASSWRGTAKETQYF

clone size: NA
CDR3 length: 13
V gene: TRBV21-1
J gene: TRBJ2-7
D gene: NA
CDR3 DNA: TGTGCCAGCAGCAACGGGGGACAGGACGAGCAGTACTTC
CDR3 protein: CASSNGGQDEQYF

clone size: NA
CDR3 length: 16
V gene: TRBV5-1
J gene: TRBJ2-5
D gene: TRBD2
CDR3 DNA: TGCGCCCGCAGCTCCGGCGGGGGGGCGGGCCAAGAGACCCAGTACTTC
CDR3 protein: CARSSGGGAGQETQYF

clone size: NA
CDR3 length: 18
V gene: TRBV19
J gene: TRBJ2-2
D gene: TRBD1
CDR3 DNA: TGTGCCAGTAGTAACCCCGGGACAGGGGTAGGTAACACCGGGGAGCTGTTTTTT
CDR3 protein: CASSNPGTGVGNTGELFF

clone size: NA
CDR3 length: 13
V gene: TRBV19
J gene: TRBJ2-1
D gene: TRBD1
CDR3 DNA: TGTGCCAGTAGTGCCTTTGACAGGGGTGAGCAGTTCTTC
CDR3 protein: CASSAFDRGEQFF

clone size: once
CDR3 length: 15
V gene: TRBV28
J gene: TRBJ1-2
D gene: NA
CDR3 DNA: TGTGCCAGCACTATAACAGGGAGGGGTCGGAGTGGCTACACCTTC
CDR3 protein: CASTITGRGRSGYTF

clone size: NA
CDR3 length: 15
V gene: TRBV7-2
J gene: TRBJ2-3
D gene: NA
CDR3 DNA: TGTGCCAGCAGCTTAGGGCTAGCGAGTTTTGATACGCAGTATTTT
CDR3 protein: CASSLGLASFDTQYF

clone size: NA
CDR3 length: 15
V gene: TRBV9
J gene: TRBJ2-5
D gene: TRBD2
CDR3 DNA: TGTGCCAGCAGCGTAGGGGCTAGCGGCAAAGAGACCCAGTACTTC
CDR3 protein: CASSVGASGKETQYF

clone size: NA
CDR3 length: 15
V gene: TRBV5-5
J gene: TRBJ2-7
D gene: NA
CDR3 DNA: TGTGCCAGCAGCGTGGAACAGGTGAAGACCTACGAGCAGTACTTC
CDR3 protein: CASSVEQVKTYEQYF

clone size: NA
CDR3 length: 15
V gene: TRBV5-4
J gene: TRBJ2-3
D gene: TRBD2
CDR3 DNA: TGTGCCAGCATCAATAGCGGGGGGGGCACAGATACGCAGTATTTT
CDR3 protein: CASINSGGGTDTQYF

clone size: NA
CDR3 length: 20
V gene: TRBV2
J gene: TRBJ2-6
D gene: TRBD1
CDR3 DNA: TGTGCCAGCAGTTGGGGGCCTGGACAGGGGGCTTCGACTGGGGCCAACGTCCTGACTTTC
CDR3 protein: CASSWGPGQGASTGANVLTF

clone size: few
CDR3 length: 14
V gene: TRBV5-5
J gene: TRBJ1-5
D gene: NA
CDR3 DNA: TGTGCCAGCAGCTCCGAGGGGAGGAATCAGCCCCAGCATTTT
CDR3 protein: CASSSEGRNQPQHF

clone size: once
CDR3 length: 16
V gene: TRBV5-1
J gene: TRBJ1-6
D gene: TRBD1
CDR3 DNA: TGCGCCAGCAGCTTGGAGTACCAGGGGGCTGGTTCACCCCTCCACTTT
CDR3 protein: CASSLEYQGAGSPLHF

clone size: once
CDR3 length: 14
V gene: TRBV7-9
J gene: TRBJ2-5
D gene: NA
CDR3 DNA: TGTGCCAGCAGCTTGGTCCCTACGCAAGAGACCCAGTACTTC
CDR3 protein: CASSLVPTQETQYF